This T cell receptor (beta chain) derives from a study of blood T cell repertoires in COVID-19. About the study: COVID-19 samples, acute and convalescent, were from the United States, Italy and Spain. Sources were T cells, B-cell-depleted T cells, or PBMCs; the material itself was cDNA or gDNA.

The CDR3 spans 14 residues. Per germline, CDR1 SGHRS and CDR2 YFSETQ. The V end lost 0 bases, the J end lost 2 bases, and 9 bases lay between the germline ends. As processed by the authors: Estimated nucleated cell counts came from reference gene primer amplification. Sequenced by immunoSEQ multiplex PCR; TCRdb stores in-frame clones only, minus some. D and trimming come from the DNA, and the V and J calls and clone size come from that table. The sample lists about 110,000 clones, approximately 85% occurring once. This TCR was recovered from a human donor in a cohort sampled during active COVID-19. Sequenced: peripheral blood. This chain connects TRBV5-1 to TRBJ2-7; D not resolved. CDR3 in DNA: TGCGCCAGCAGCTTGGTGGTAGCCCCCTACGAGCAGTACTTC. It codes for CASSLVVAPYEQYF.